This T cell receptor (beta chain) appears in the sequencing data of a study of shared clonotypes between healthy human individuals. Study-level points and caveats: With few donors, the genetic and exposure-history diversity represented was limited.

The J segment lost 7 bases and the V segment lost 5 bases, leaving 31 bases of the junction unmatched. This CDR3 has 22 amino acids. CDR1 LNHDA and CDR2 SQIVND come from the germline V gene (reference sequence). This clone showed up just a few times. Antigen specificity is unknown. TCRdb's copy holds only in-frame clones and misses some; the assay was immunoSEQ multiplex PCR. The profile covers about 1.1 million clones, with 78% appearing a single time and 0.6% to 0.7% taken by the ten largest. This rearrangement joins TRBV19 to TRBJ2-3; 9 positions match TRBD1. The specimen was memory CD4+ T cells from PBMCs. The subset is: CD45RA-negative fraction. This clonotype was obtained from a young man in good health. Some clones in this sample may be carry-over from other donors' samples. CDR3 in amino acids: CASSRQWTGAPMNRGSPNTQYF. In DNA, the CDR3 is TGTGCCAGTAGTCGCCAGTGGACAGGGGCTCCAATGAATAGAGGGTCTCCCAATACGCAGTATTTT.